This TCR beta chain was sequenced in a study of monozygotic twins with cystic fibrosis. On the study more broadly: With about 15 PCR cycles, barcoded libraries came from approximately 2.8 micrograms of fragmented DNA.

This table comes from immunoSEQ multiplex PCR, and its TCRdb copy is limited to in-frame clones, with some not included. Of tens of thousands of clones listed, about nine tenths were seen once; the top ten hold about 0.54%. CDR3 length: 17 amino acids. V shed 2 bases, J shed 2 bases, and the junction held 4 bases outside the gene matches. Germline V gene lookup returns CDR1 MNHNS and CDR2 SASEGT. Details on this clone: Antigen: not known.

Study-wide results and caveats: Nucleotide-identical clonotype sharing was significantly higher within monozygotic CF twin pairs than between unrelated CF individuals. Median Simpson clonality of 0.0095 suggested naive T cells predominated. V usage most resembled the co-twin in 13 of 16 pairs.

The receptor was derived from a girl aged 2 to 9 with cystic fibrosis. Source material: blood. The chain joins TRBV6-1 to TRBJ2-6, with TRBD1 matching over 9 bases. The CDR3 sequence is CASSERTGAAGANVLTF. The CDR3 nucleotides are TGTGCCAGCAGTGAAAGGACAGGGGCGGCTGGGGCCAACGTCCTGACTTTC.